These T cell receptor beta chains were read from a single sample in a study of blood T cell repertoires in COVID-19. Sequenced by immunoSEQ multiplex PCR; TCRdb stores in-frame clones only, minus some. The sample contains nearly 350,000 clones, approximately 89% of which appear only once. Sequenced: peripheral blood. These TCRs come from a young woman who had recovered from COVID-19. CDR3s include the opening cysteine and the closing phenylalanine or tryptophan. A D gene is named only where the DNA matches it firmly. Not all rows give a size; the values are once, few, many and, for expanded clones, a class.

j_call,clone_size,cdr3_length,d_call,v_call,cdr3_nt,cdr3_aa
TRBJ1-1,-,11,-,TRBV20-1,TGCAGTGCCTATAATTCCGTTGAAGCTTTCTTT,CSAYNSVEAFF
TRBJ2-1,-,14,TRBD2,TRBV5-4,TGTGCCAGCAGCTTAATTACTAGCGCCGATGAGCAGTTCTTC,CASSLITSADEQFF
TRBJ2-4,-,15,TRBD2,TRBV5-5,TGTGCCAGCAGCTTGGCTAGCGGGAGTCACAACATTCAGTACTTC,CASSLASGSHNIQYF
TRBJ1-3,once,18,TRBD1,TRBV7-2,TGTGCCAGCAGCTTACGGGGACAGGGGGATATCTCTGGAAACACCATATATTTT,CASSLRGQGDISGNTIYF
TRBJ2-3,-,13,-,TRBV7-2,TGTGCCAGCAGCTTTTTAGCGGAACATACGCAGTATTTT,CASSFLAEHTQYF
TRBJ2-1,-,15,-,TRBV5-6,TGTGCCAGCAGCTTGTTCTCCGGGAACTACAATGAGCAGTTCTTC,CASSLFSGNYNEQFF
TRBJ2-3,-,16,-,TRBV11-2,TGTGCCAGCAGCTTAGAAGGGGGAGGGTTGTCGGATACGCAGTATTTT,CASSLEGGGLSDTQYF
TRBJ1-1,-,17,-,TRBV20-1,TGCAGTGCTAGTAGCCCCGGGTTTCGGGGTTCGAACACTGAAGCTTTCTTT,CSASSPGFRGSNTEAFF
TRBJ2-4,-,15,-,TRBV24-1,TGTGCCACCAGTGACCCGACAGAAGCCAAAAACATTCAGTACTTC,CATSDPTEAKNIQYF
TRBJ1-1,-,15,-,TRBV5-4,TGTGCCAGCAGACATGAGCAGTCAAGGGGGACTGAAGCTTTCTTT,CASRHEQSRGTEAFF
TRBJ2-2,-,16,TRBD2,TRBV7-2,TGTGCCAGCAGCTTAGGGGCGGGAGCGGGCACCGGGGAGCTGTTTTTT,CASSLGAGAGTGELFF
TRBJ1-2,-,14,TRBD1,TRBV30,TGTGCCTGGAGTGCGCCGGCAGGGGGCTATGGCTACACCTTC,CAWSAPAGGYGYTF
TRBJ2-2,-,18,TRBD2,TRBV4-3,TGCGCCAGCAGCCAAGAAAGATCTAGCGGGAGGCCGGGCGGGGAGCTGTTTTTT,CASSQERSSGRPGGELFF
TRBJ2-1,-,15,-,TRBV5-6,TGTGCCAGCACTCAACTCCTAGTCCCTAACAATGAGCAGTTCTTC,CASTQLLVPNNEQFF
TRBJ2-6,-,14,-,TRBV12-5,TGTGCTAGTGCCCTATTCTCTGGGGCCAACGTCCTGACTTTC,CASALFSGANVLTF
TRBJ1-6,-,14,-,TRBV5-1,TGCGCCAGCAGCTTGGGGACAGCGGATTCACCCCTCCACTTT,CASSLGTADSPLHF
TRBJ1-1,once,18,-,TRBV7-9,TGTGCCAGCAGCTCCCTGAGTACGAGCGGATTAGGAACGCCTGAAGCTTTCTTT,CASSSLSTSGLGTPEAFF
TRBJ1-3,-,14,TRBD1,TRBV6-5,TGTGCCAGCAGCCGGGACAGCTCTGGAAACACCATATATTTT,CASSRDSSGNTIYF